The sequence of this T cell receptor beta chain was determined in a study of T cells of healthy individuals. TCRdb reprocessed the 5' RACE reads via MiXCR and lists one record per CDR3 protein. Of 100,000 or so distinct CDR3 sequences in the sample, roughly 15% were seen once. The CDR3 is 15 residues long. Trimming removed 1 base from V and 4 bases from J; junction bases left unmatched: 4. Germline V gene sequence: CDR1 KGHSH, CDR2 LQKENI. The sequence was obtained from a human donor in good health. V is TRBV18 and J is TRBJ2-1; 7 bases map to TRBD2. In DNA, the CDR3 is TGTGCCAGCTCACCACTCGGTAGCGGGTACAATGAGCAGTTCTTC. Its protein product is CASSPLGSGYNEQFF.